One and the same sample provided the 25 T cell receptor beta chains below, sequenced in a study of follicular helper T cells after annual influenza vaccination. Clones were read by immunoSEQ multiplex PCR, and TCRdb kept only the in-frame ones, dropping some. The sample yields roughly 10,000 clones, less than 85% seen once. The material was CXCR5- memory CD4+ T cells sorted from blood, obtained 6 weeks after influenza vaccination. Source of these receptors: an adult who received the influenza vaccine.

The chain uses TRBV7-3 and TRBJ1-1; no reliable D call. The CDR3 totals 13 residues. Trimming cost V 2 bases and J 8 bases, with 12 bases left between them. The germline gives CDR1 SGHTA, CDR2 FQGTGA. CDR3 protein: CASSLGWGVEAFF. The CDR3, as DNA: TGTGCCAGCAGCTTAGGGTGGGGAGTAGAAGCTTTCTTT.

The rearrangement uses TRBV10-3 and TRBJ1-5, with D tentatively TRBD1 (5 bases). Trimming removed 6 bases from V and 1 base from J, with 7 bases in between. The CDR3 contains 13 residues. Germline CDR1 is ENHRY and CDR2 is SYGVKD. The chain's CDR3 is CAIREGSNQPQHF. Written as DNA, the CDR3 is TGTGCCATCAGGGAGGGGAGCAATCAGCCCCAGCATTTT.

The chain combines TRBV5-6 with TRBJ2-1; D uncertain. CDR1 and CDR2 (germline): SGHDT, YYEEEE. V lost 5 bases and J lost 9, with 15 bases in between. This CDR3 has 13 amino acids. CDR3 in DNA: TGTGCCAGCAGACGTCTGGACGGTCGTGAGCAGTTCTTC. Its protein is CASRRLDGREQFF.

The V call is TRBV4-1, the J call TRBJ1-1; D is uncertain. This CDR3 is 14 amino acids long. V was shortened by 1 base and J by 5 bases, with 11 bases between the two germline ends. Germline values: CDR1 MGHRA, CDR2 YSYEKL. CDR3 region: CASSQVIIRTEAFF. The CDR3 DNA reads TGCGCCAGCAGCCAAGTTATAATCAGGACTGAAGCTTTCTTT.

The V gene is TRBV5-8, the J gene TRBJ1-1; maybe TRBD1 (5 bases). The V end was cut by 2 bases, the J end by 0 bases, with 14 bases between. The CDR3 is made up of 16 amino acids. Germline V gene lookup returns CDR1 SGHTS and CDR2 YDEGEE. The CDR3 coding sequence is TGTGCCAGCAGCTTTGGTGACAGACTAGTGAACACTGAAGCTTTCTTT. Its protein product is CASSFGDRLVNTEAFF. Full variable domain (remainder filled in from reference TRBV5-8 and TRBJ1-1): EAGVTQSPTHLIKTRGQQATLRCSPISGHTSVYWYQQALGLGLQFLLWYDEGEERNRGNFPPRFSGRQFPNYSSELNVNALELEDSALYLCASSFGDRLVNTEAFFGQGTRLTVV.

V is TRBV7-9 and J is TRBJ2-1; D not resolved. Trimming pared 1 base from V and 2 bases from J, leaving 12 bases between. Germline V gene data show CDR1 as SEHNR and CDR2 as FQNEAQ (reference sequence). CDR3 length: 16 amino acids. CDR3 DNA sequence: TGTGCCAGCAGCTTAGACGGAATTCAGACCTACAATGAGCAGTTCTTC. Its protein product is CASSLDGIQTYNEQFF.

The chain recombines TRBV7-2 with TRBJ1-2; no clear D gene. V was shortened by 7 bases and J by 6 bases, with 15 bases between the two germline ends. Germline assignment: CDR1 SGHTA and CDR2 FQGNSA. The CDR3 extends over 13 amino acids. CDR3 coding DNA: TGTGCCAGCACTCTCCGCGGGGAAAATGGCTACACCTTC. Its protein is CASTLRGENGYTF.

This chain uses TRBV5-1 with TRBJ2-7; 8 positions match TRBD1. The CDR3 loop spans 14 amino acids. J was trimmed by 3 bases and V by 2 bases; bases with no gene match: 4. Germline V lookup: CDR1 SGHRS, CDR2 YFSETQ. CDR3 loop: CASSFRTGIYEQYF. The CDR3 nucleotides are TGCGCCAGCAGCTTTAGGACAGGGATCTACGAGCAGTACTTC.

This chain uses TRBV9 with TRBJ2-1; weak D call: TRBD1 (6 bases). V dropped 0 bases and J dropped 7 bases, with 20 bases sitting between them. Germline V gene data show CDR1 as SGDLS and CDR2 as YYNGEE. The length of the CDR3 is 17 residues. The CDR3 DNA reads TGTGCCAGCAGCGTAGGGGCAGGGGAGACTTTTTGGAATGAGCAGTTCTTC. Encoded protein: CASSVGAGETFWNEQFF.

The rearrangement links TRBV6-6 to TRBJ1-1; the match to TRBD1 covers 8 bases. The CDR3 is 15 amino acids. V gave up 0 bases and J gave up 4 bases; unmatched junction bases: 4. Germline V lookup: CDR1 MNHNY, CDR2 SVGAGI (reference sequence). The CDR3 here is CASSYSGRGRTEAFF. As DNA, the CDR3 is TGTGCCAGCAGTTACTCGGGCAGGGGGCGCACTGAAGCTTTCTTT.

V and J are TRBV4-1 and TRBJ2-2, with 11 bases identical to TRBD2. This CDR3 has 17 amino acids. CDR1 MGHRA and CDR2 YSYEKL come from the germline V gene. Trimming removed 5 bases from V and 5 bases from J; junction bases left unmatched: 10. CDR3 coding DNA: TGCGCCAGCAGCTATAGGACTAGCGGGTTGGAGACCGGGGAGCTGTTTTTT. Residues: CASSYRTSGLETGELFF.

The rearrangement joins TRBV29-1 to TRBJ1-5; 7 positions match TRBD1. CDR3 size: 13 residues. CDR1 and CDR2 (germline): SQVTM, ANQGSEA. V lost 7 bases to trimming and J lost 3 bases; unmatched junction nucleotides: 6. DNA of the CDR3: TGCAGCGCGCGGGACAGTGACAATCAGCCCCAGCATTTT. Protein: CSARDSDNQPQHF.

This clone was observed once. V gene TRBV5-8 combines with J gene TRBJ2-5, with no clear D. V was shortened by 6 bases and J by 1 base, with 10 bases between the two germline ends. Germline values: CDR1 SGHTS, CDR2 YDEGEE. The CDR3 loop spans 13 amino acids. CDR3 sequence (DNA): TGTGCCAGCACCAACTGGACCCAAGAGACCCAGTACTTC. This encodes CASTNWTQETQYF.

V gene TRBV5-8 combines with J gene TRBJ1-2; no reliable D call. V lost 2 bases and J 3 bases, leaving 17 bases between the germline ends. The V gene's germline CDR1 is SGHTS and CDR2 YDEGEE. The CDR3 totals 16 residues. The CDR3 sequence: CASSLSVGLKDYGYTF. CDR3 nucleotides: TGTGCCAGCAGCTTATCTGTAGGACTAAAGGACTATGGCTACACCTTC. The whole variable domain, filled in from reference TRBV5-8 and TRBJ1-2, reads EAGVTQSPTHLIKTRGQQATLRCSPISGHTSVYWYQQALGLGLQFLLWYDEGEERNRGNFPPRFSGRQFPNYSSELNVNALELEDSALYLCASSLSVGLKDYGYTFGSGTRLTVV.

The chain couples TRBV2 to TRBJ2-5; the D is unclear. The V end lost 4 bases, the J end lost 5 bases, and 8 bases lay between the germline ends. The germline CDR1 and CDR2 sequences are SNHLY and FYNNEI. This CDR3 is 12 amino acids long. In DNA form, the CDR3 reads TGTGCCAGCAGTGGCGGTTTCGAGACCCAGTACTTC. This gives the protein CASSGGFETQYF.

The J gene is TRBJ2-7, the V gene TRBV4-1; the match to TRBD2 covers 7 bases. The CDR3 runs to 15 residues. Trimming at V came to 2 bases and at J to 3 bases, leaving 7 bases not matched to a gene. CDR1 is MGHRA, CDR2 YSYEKL, per germline. Here the CDR3 DNA reads TGCGCCAGCAGCCAAAGGTGGGGCGGGGGCTACGAGCAGTACTTC. Translated: CASSQRWGGGYEQYF.

The V and J genes are TRBV6-6 and TRBJ2-3; no clear D gene. Trimming pared 6 bases from V and 3 bases from J, leaving 4 bases between. The CDR3 loop spans 11 amino acids. Germline CDR1 is MNHNY and CDR2 is SVGAGI (reference sequence). This chain's CDR3 is CASRLTDTQYF. Written as DNA, the CDR3 is TGTGCCAGCAGGTTAACAGATACGCAGTATTTT.

The rearrangement uses TRBV5-1 and TRBJ2-2; 9 bases match TRBD2. Germline CDR1 is SGHRS and CDR2 is YFSETQ. The J segment lost 6 bases and the V segment lost 5 bases, leaving 2 bases of the junction unmatched. The length of the CDR3 is 13 residues. The CDR3 nucleotides read TGCGCCAGCAGGACTAGCGGTTCCGGGGAGCTGTTTTTT. Its protein is CASRTSGSGELFF.

This chain links TRBV6-1 with TRBJ2-7; 8 bases are shared with TRBD1. The CDR3 loop spans 14 amino acids. Germline assignment: CDR1 MNHNS and CDR2 SASEGT. Trimming took 2 bases from V and 3 from J; bases not matched to a gene: 3. The chain's CDR3 is CASSERRGRYEQYF. In DNA form, the CDR3 reads TGTGCCAGCAGTGAACGCAGGGGGCGCTACGAGCAGTACTTC.

This clone was seen a few times. One junction end disagrees with the germline gene, perhaps due to a read error. The chain joins TRBV7-2 to TRBJ2-7; TRBD1 agrees at 9 bases. Germline CDR1 reads SGHTA; CDR2 reads FQGNSA. The CDR3 has 11 residues. The CDR3 reads CASSFRDRAIF. CDR3 in DNA: TGTGCCAGCAGCTTCCGGGACAGGGCTATTTTC.

The chain joins TRBV5-1 to TRBJ1-1, with D maybe TRBD1 (5 bases). The CDR3 runs to 11 residues. V lost 1 base to trimming and J lost 7 bases, with 5 bases between them. Germline CDR1 SGHRS, CDR2 YFSETQ. The CDR3 sequence: CASSLQGEAFF. The CDR3 DNA reads TGCGCCAGCAGCTTGCAGGGTGAAGCTTTCTTT. The full variable domain, its missing parts supplied by reference TRBV5-1 and TRBJ1-1, is KAGVTQTPRYLIKTRGQQVTLSCSPISGHRSVSWYQQTPGQGLQFLFEYFSETQRNKGNFPGRFSGRQFSNSRSEMNVSTLELGDSALYLCASSLQGEAFFGQGTRLTVV.

This chain uses TRBV9 with TRBJ1-6; the D gene is possibly TRBD1 (5 bases). Deletions cut 1 base from V and 10 bases from J, with 9 bases between. The CDR3 consists of 13 residues. The germline V gene encodes CDR1 SGDLS and CDR2 YYNGEE. CDR3 loop: CASSVRRDSPLHF. CDR3 sequence (DNA): TGTGCCAGCAGCGTACGTCGGGACTCACCCCTCCACTTT.

This chain links TRBV6-6 with TRBJ1-1; 10 bases are a match to TRBD1. Germline CDR1 and CDR2: MNHNY and SVGAGI (reference sequence). With V trimmed by 2 bases and J by 12 bases, 12 bases remained unmatched. This CDR3 comprises 15 residues. CDR3 protein: CASSYLGTGASATFF. CDR3 DNA sequence: TGTGCCAGCAGTTACCTAGGGACAGGGGCTTCGGCTACTTTCTTT.

This clone occurred a few times. The rearrangement uses TRBV28 and TRBJ2-7, with D possibly being TRBD1 or TRBD2 (6 bases each). This CDR3 contains 14 residues. Germline values: CDR1 MDHEN, CDR2 SYDVKM. V was clipped by 7 bases and J by 3 bases, with 16 bases between them. This chain's CDR3 is CASTNPGGHYEQYF. The CDR3 DNA reads as TGTGCCAGCACTAACCCCGGGGGCCACTACGAGCAGTACTTC. The whole variable domain, filled in from reference TRBV28 and TRBJ2-7, reads DVKVTQSSRYLVKRTGEKVFLECVQDMDHENMFWYRQDPGLGLRLIYFSYDVKMKEKGDIPEGYSVSREKKERFSLILESASTNQTSMYLCASTNPGGHYEQYFGPGTRLTVT.

V and J are TRBV4-3 and TRBJ1-1; no reliable D call. The CDR3 has 14 residues. Trimming removed 0 bases from V and 4 bases from J, with 9 bases in between. Germline CDR1 is LGHNA and CDR2 is YSLEER. CDR3 sequence: CASSQDSLATEAFF. As DNA, the CDR3 is TGCGCCAGCAGCCAAGATTCCCTTGCCACTGAAGCTTTCTTT.